This TCR beta chain appears in the sequencing data of a study of OX40 agonist ivuxolimab in advanced cancers. In the study overall: Of the patients, three showed partial responses, one with hepatocellular carcinoma and two with cutaneous melanoma.

The V segment lost 5 bases and the J segment 4 bases; nucleotides outside the gene matches: 7. Germline V gene sequence: CDR1 LNHDA, CDR2 SQIVND (reference sequence). This CDR3 comprises 16 residues. Only in-frame clones appear in the TCRdb table, and some are missing; sequencing was by immunoSEQ multiplex PCR. The sample has tens of thousands of clones; 83% are singletons. General study results and limits: Expanded peripheral T cells had an undetermined antigen specificity.

Concerning this clone itself: Its specificity is not known.

The TCR was taken from an adult with an advanced solid tumor such as melanoma, head and neck, liver or kidney cancer. The starting material was CD4+ or CD8+ T cells sorted from blood, obtained in a trial of the OX40 agonist ivuxolimab. This chain joins TRBV19 and TRBJ1-5; 11 bases are shared with TRBD1. The CDR3 loop is CASSARTGGQNQPQHF. CDR3 nucleotide sequence: TGTGCCAGTAGTGCCCGGACAGGGGGCCAGAATCAGCCCCAGCATTTT. The entire variable domain, with the rest obtained from reference TRBV19 and TRBJ1-5, is as follows: DGGITQSPKYLFRKEGQNVTLSCEQNLNHDAMYWYRQDPGQGLRLIYYSQIVNDFQKGDIAEGYSVSREKKESFPLTVTSAQKNPTAFYLCASSARTGGQNQPQHFGDGTRLSIL.